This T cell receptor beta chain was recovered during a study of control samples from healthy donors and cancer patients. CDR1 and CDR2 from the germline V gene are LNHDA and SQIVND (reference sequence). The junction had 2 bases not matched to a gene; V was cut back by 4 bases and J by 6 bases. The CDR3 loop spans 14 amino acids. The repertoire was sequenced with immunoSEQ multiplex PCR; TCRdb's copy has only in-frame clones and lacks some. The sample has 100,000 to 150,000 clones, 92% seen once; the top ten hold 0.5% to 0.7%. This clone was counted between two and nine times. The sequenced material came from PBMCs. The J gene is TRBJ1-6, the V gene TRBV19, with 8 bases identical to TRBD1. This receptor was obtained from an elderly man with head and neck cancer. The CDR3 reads CASSTTGGNSPLHF. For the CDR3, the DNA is TGTGCCAGTAGTACCACAGGGGGTAATTCACCCCTCCACTTT.